Below, one TCR beta chain is given with its context. The data stem from a study of cytomegalovirus exposure and HLA in healthy donors. This CDR3 is built from 18 residues. Trimming cost V 0 bases and J 2 bases; bases outside gene matches: 4. Germline CDR1 is SGHRS and CDR2 is YFSETQ. Amplification used 60 Vbeta primers and 13 Jbeta primers. Libraries were prepared by immunoSEQ multiplex PCR; TCRdb keeps only in-frame clonotypes and omits some of them. Seen here are over 150,000 clones, about 80% observed once, and the top ten hold over 0.95%. The rearrangement uses TRBV5-1 and TRBJ2-6; TRBD1 agrees at 11 bases. The receptor was derived from a woman in her 50s in good health and CMV-seronegative. Sequencing was done on a sample of PBMCs. As DNA, the CDR3 is TGCGCCAGCAGCTTGGGGGGGACAGGGGGAGCTGGGGCCAACGTCCTGACTTTC. It encodes CASSLGGTGGAGANVLTF.